This entry is about one T cell receptor (beta chain). Trimming cost V 1 base and J 2 bases, with 12 bases left between them. Germline CDR1 reads LGHNA; CDR2 reads YNFKEQ. The CDR3 runs to 15 residues. This entry is derived from a study of blood T cell repertoires in COVID-19. About the research overall: The origin of the acute and convalescent COVID-19 samples was the United States, Italy and Spain. PBMCs, B-cell-depleted T cells, or T cells provided the cDNA or gDNA that made up the material.

Per the study methods: Amplification of reference gene primers provided the estimated nucleated cell counts. Only in-frame clones appear in the TCRdb table, and some are missing; sequencing was by immunoSEQ multiplex PCR. Clone size and V and J calls were adopted from that table, with D and trimming inferred from the DNA. The profile shows under 35,000 clones, around nine tenths of them singletons. The V call is TRBV4-2, the J call TRBJ2-7; D is possibly TRBD1 (6 bases). The TCR comes from a human donor with active COVID-19. The donor label of this sample is uncertain. Material for sequencing was peripheral blood. The CDR3 DNA is TGTGCCAGCAGCCAAGTTAGGGGGACCACCTACGAGCAGTACTTC. Its protein is CASSQVRGTTYEQYF.